These 30 T cell receptor beta chains were sequenced from one sample in a study of response to subunit inactivated influenza vaccine. Each CDR3 protein is one row after TCRdb ran MiXCR on the RT-PCR reads. The sample has more than 200,000 distinct CDR3 sequences; 9% to 15% are singletons. The sequencing here drew on non-naive T cells sorted from PBMCs, taken approximately 15 days before vaccination. All receptors come from a man over 45 who received an inactivated influenza vaccine.

Ten or more counts support this clonotype. The chain links TRBV6-5 to TRBJ2-5; maybe TRBD2 (5 bases). The V end lost 0 bases, the J end lost 5 bases, and 13 bases lay between the germline ends. Germline-derived CDR1 and CDR2 are MNHEY and SVGAGI. The CDR3 is made up of 15 amino acids. In DNA, the CDR3 is TGTGCCAGCAGTTACTCGGCCGGGATGGGCGAGACCCAGTACTTC. Translated, it gives CASSYSAGMGETQYF.

This sequence joins TRBV15 and TRBJ2-7; D is unresolved. CDR1 LNHNV and CDR2 YYDKDF come from the germline V gene (reference sequence). V lost 3 bases, J lost 7 bases, and 10 bases lay in between. The CDR3 runs to 12 residues. For the CDR3, the DNA is TGTGCCACCAGCAGCATATTCGGGGAGCAGTACTTC. Translation: CATSSIFGEQYF.

This clonotype has a single count. This chain joins TRBV6-2 or TRBV6-3 and TRBJ1-5; D is ambiguous. The CDR3 is 12 amino acids. V lost 5 bases and J lost 6, with 8 bases in between. CDR1 and CDR2 from the germline V gene are MNHEY and SVGEGT. The CDR3: CASSQFTQPQHF. The CDR3 bases are TGTGCCAGCAGTCAGTTCACTCAGCCCCAGCATTTT.

CDR3 nucleotides: TGTGCCAGCATTAAACAGGGGCCTCCTAGCACAGATACGCAGTATTTT. This encodes CASIKQGPPSTDTQYF. This chain connects TRBV12-3 or TRBV12-4 to TRBJ2-3; 7 bases fit TRBD1. CDR3 size: 16 residues. V lost 7 bases and J lost 0; bases outside the gene matches: 10.

This clonotype showed up just a few times. The chain joins TRBV3-1 to TRBJ1-2; D is perhaps TRBD1 (6 bases). This CDR3 region has 14 residues. V was pared by 5 bases and J by 1 base, with 11 bases between. Germline V gene lookup returns CDR1 LGHDT and CDR2 YNNKEL (reference sequence). The CDR3 protein is CASSGLRGNYGYTF. CDR3 DNA sequence: TGTGCCAGCAGCGGGCTCAGGGGTAACTATGGCTACACCTTC.

This clonotype was counted between two and nine times. The junction and the germline gene differ at one end; a read error may be behind it. The V call is TRBV7-7, the J call TRBJ2-2, with D hard to call. This CDR3 comprises 15 residues. Germline values: CDR1 SSHAT, CDR2 FNYEAQ (reference sequence). The CDR3 region has the DNA TGTGCTAGCAGCTCAGGATCCCCGGGCGCCGGGGAGCTGTTTTTT. Translating it yields CASSSGSPGAGELFF.

This clonotype occurred many times. This chain links TRBV3-1 with TRBJ2-7; D unclear. Trimming left V 1 base short and J 7 bases short, with 5 bases between. Per germline, CDR1 LGHDT and CDR2 YNNKEL (reference sequence). This CDR3 spans 11 amino acids. Written as DNA, the CDR3 is TGTGCCAGCAGCCAAGGGGGAGAGCAGTACTTC. Translated, it gives CASSQGGEQYF.

The rearrangement uses TRBV12-3 or TRBV12-4 and TRBJ2-2; D is perhaps TRBD1 (6 bases). This CDR3 is 17 amino acids long. CDR3 DNA: TGTACCTTCAGTTTTGTTGGATTGACAGGGAACACCGGGGAGCTGTTTTTT. It is translated as CTFSFVGLTGNTGELFF.

The J gene is TRBJ1-5, the V gene TRBV10-3, with TRBD1 identical over 7 bases. Germline V gene data show CDR1 as ENHRY and CDR2 as SYGVKD. The CDR3 is 13 amino acids. The junction had 6 bases not matched to a gene; V was cut back by 8 bases and J by 5 bases. The CDR3 nucleotides read TGTGCCATCGGGACAGCCGTTGATCAGCCCCAGCATTTT. Its translation: CAIGTAVDQPQHF.

Ten or more counts support this clonotype. The chain is built from TRBV3-1 and TRBJ2-3; TRBD2 matches at 8 bases. The germline gives CDR1 LGHDT, CDR2 YNNKEL (reference sequence). J was trimmed by 2 bases and V by 2 bases; bases with no gene match: 6. The CDR3 contains 16 residues. CDR3 sequence (DNA): TGTGCCAGCAGCCAACTTAGCGGGGAGTACACAGATACGCAGTATTTT. This translates into CASSQLSGEYTDTQYF.

This clonotype was seen a handful of times. The chain links TRBV7-3 to TRBJ2-5; D is ambiguous. Germline V lookup: CDR1 SGHTA, CDR2 FQGTGA. Trimming removed 2 bases at V and 2 bases at J, with 9 bases between. The CDR3 totals 14 residues. CDR3 DNA: TGTGCCAGCAGCTTATTTCCAGGACAAGAGACCCAGTACTTC. Its protein is CASSLFPGQETQYF.

The genes are TRBV5-4 and TRBJ1-1, with a tentative D call TRBD1 (5 bases). Germline assignment: CDR1 SGHNT and CDR2 YYREEE (reference sequence). The CDR3 totals 15 residues. Trimming removed 4 bases from V and 1 base from J, with 14 bases in between. The CDR3: CASSPYQGRNTEAFF. The DNA for the CDR3 is TGTGCCAGCAGCCCCTACCAGGGAAGGAACACTGAAGCTTTCTTT.

In this sample, this clonotype turned up a few times. The chain recombines TRBV5-1 with TRBJ1-2; 8 bases align to TRBD1. This CDR3 is built from 15 residues. Germline CDR1 is SGHRS and CDR2 is YFSETQ. J lost 4 bases, V lost 0 bases, and 5 bases had no gene match. The CDR3 DNA is TGCGCCAGCAGCTTGGCCGGACAGGGCGCCTATGGCTACACCTTC. It encodes CASSLAGQGAYGYTF.

This clonotype has at least ten counts. The CDR3 spells CASSLDNNRATKTEAFF. In DNA form, the CDR3 reads TGTGCCAGCAGCTTAGATAACAACAGGGCTACAAAGACTGAAGCTTTCTTT. The rearrangement links TRBV11-2 to TRBJ1-1; maybe TRBD1 (6 bases). Trimming left V 0 bases short and J 5 bases short, with 19 bases between. Germline V CDR1 and CDR2: SGHAT, FQNNGV. The CDR3 loop spans 17 amino acids.

The chain links TRBV12-3 or TRBV12-4 to TRBJ2-1; TRBD2 matches at 12 bases. V trimming: 6 bases; J trimming: 12 bases; junction bases outside the gene matches: 9. This CDR3 has 14 amino acids. This CDR3 reads CASRASGGVIGQFF. The CDR3 DNA reads TGTGCCAGCAGGGCTAGCGGGGGGGTCATTGGGCAGTTCTTC.

This clonotype was detected ten times or more. This chain joins TRBV7-9 and TRBJ1-2; TRBD1 agrees at 9 bases. The CDR3 extends over 15 amino acids. Germline V gene lookup returns CDR1 SEHNR and CDR2 FQNEAQ (reference sequence). Trimming at V came to 5 bases and at J to 4 bases, leaving 8 bases not matched to a gene. The CDR3 sequence is CASSLGQGPLYGYTF. The CDR3 DNA sequence: TGTGCCAGCAGCCTTGGACAGGGGCCCCTCTATGGCTACACCTTC.

This clonotype occurred a few times. This rearrangement joins TRBV27 to TRBJ2-7; unclear D gene. The CDR3 contains 14 residues. The V end lost 5 bases, the J end lost 0 bases, and 11 bases lay between the germline ends. Germline CDR1 is MNHEY and CDR2 is SMNVEV (reference sequence). CDR3 sequence: CASSDLRVSYEQYF. CDR3 bases: TGTGCCAGCAGTGACCTAAGGGTCTCCTACGAGCAGTACTTC.

V is TRBV11-2 and J is TRBJ2-5; TRBD2 agrees at 13 bases. The ends lost 8 bases at V and 0 bases at J; junction bases unmatched: 12. The CDR3 spans 18 residues. The V gene's germline CDR1 is SGHAT and CDR2 FQNNGV. CDR3 region: CASGSPGTSGAYQETQYF. The CDR3 nucleotides read TGTGCCAGCGGATCTCCCGGGACTAGCGGGGCCTACCAAGAGACCCAGTACTTC.

This sequence joins TRBV7-9 and TRBJ2-3, with D perhaps matching TRBD1 (6 bases). The CDR3 loop spans 15 amino acids. Germline V gene lookup returns CDR1 SEHNR and CDR2 FQNEAQ (reference sequence). V lost 5 bases, J lost 2 bases, and 14 bases lay in between. The CDR3 region has the DNA TGTGCCAGCAGCACACAAGGGGGTATCACAGATACGCAGTATTTT. Residues: CASSTQGGITDTQYF. Full variable domain (remainder filled in from reference TRBV7-9 and TRBJ2-3): DTGVSQNPRHKITKRGQNVTFRCDPISEHNRLYWYRQTLGQGPEFLTYFQNEAQLEKSRLLSDRFSAERPKGSFSTLEIQRTEQGDSAMYLCASSTQGGITDTQYFGPGTRLTVL.

This clonotype was counted many times. The chain links TRBV7-6 to TRBJ1-3; D not resolved. The length of the CDR3 is 15 residues. Germline values: CDR1 SGHVS, CDR2 FNYEAQ. Between the trimmed V and J ends, which lost 3 bases and 0 bases, there was a span of 9 bases. The CDR3 spells CASSFSGDSGNTIYF. As DNA, the CDR3 is TGTGCCAGCAGCTTCTCCGGTGACTCTGGAAACACCATATATTTT.

A few counts support this clonotype. The genes are TRBV11-2 and TRBJ2-2; 9 bases line up with TRBD1. Germline CDR1 reads SGHAT; CDR2 reads FQNNGV. This CDR3 comprises 13 residues. V lost 8 bases and J lost 9; bases outside the gene matches: 7. DNA for the CDR3: TGTGCCAGCGATCTACAGGGGGCTCGGGAGCTGTTTTTT. Translating gives CASDLQGARELFF.

This chain connects TRBV27 to TRBJ1-5, with a tentative D call TRBD1 (5 bases). This CDR3 is 15 amino acids long. Trimming left V 3 bases short and J 0 bases short, with 9 bases between. Germline CDR1 MNHEY, CDR2 SMNVEV (reference sequence). CDR3 sequence: CASSLIGASNQPQHF. For the CDR3, the DNA is TGTGCCAGCAGTTTGATAGGGGCTAGCAATCAGCCCCAGCATTTT.

This clonotype was seen a few times. The chain has TRBV7-8 and TRBJ1-1; a possible D gene is TRBD1 (6 bases). Germline loops: CDR1 SGHVS, CDR2 FQNEAQ. The CDR3 is made up of 12 amino acids. Trimming cost V 5 bases and J 4 bases, with 8 bases left between them. The CDR3 bases are TGTGCCAGCAGCCGAGGGGGCACTGAAGCTTTCTTT. Amino acid sequence: CASSRGGTEAFF.

The sample holds a few counts of this clonotype. The chain has TRBV6-1 and TRBJ1-5; 12 bases map to TRBD1. This CDR3 is 15 amino acids long. CDR1 is MNHNS and CDR2 is SASEGT in the germline V gene. Trimming removed 4 bases from V and 7 bases from J; junction bases left unmatched: 5. CDR3 in amino acids: CASSAGTGGRQPQHF. For the CDR3, the DNA is TGTGCCAGCAGTGCCGGGACAGGGGGCCGGCAGCCCCAGCATTTT.

This clonotype was counted only a few times. The V and J genes are TRBV28 and TRBJ2-5; a possible D gene is TRBD1 (6 bases). From germline, CDR1 is MDHEN and CDR2 SYDVKM. Trimming took off 5 bases at V and 4 bases at J, with 23 bases between the two ends. This CDR3 comprises 17 residues. This chain's CDR3 is CASSDRGAKQGSETQYF. CDR3 sequence (DNA): TGTGCCAGCAGTGATCGAGGGGCGAAACAGGGATCAGAGACCCAGTACTTC.

As regards this clonotype: A single base separates this from a much larger clone, so it may be a read error. The chain couples TRBV20-1 to TRBJ2-7; D uncertain. Trimming cost V 0 bases and J 1 base, with 4 bases left between them. CDR3 length: 12 amino acids. Germline V lookup: CDR1 DFQATT, CDR2 SNEGSKA (reference sequence). The CDR3 nucleotides read TGCAGTGCTAGAGATCTGTCCTACGAGCAGTACTTC. Its translation is CSARDLSYEQYF.

There are many counts of this clonotype. This chain links TRBV11-2 with TRBJ2-4; a possible D gene is TRBD1 (5 bases). Germline V lookup: CDR1 SGHAT, CDR2 FQNNGV. The CDR3 consists of 14 residues. V was cut by 1 base and J by 2 bases, with 6 bases left in between. The CDR3: CASSLAGTKNIQYF. The DNA of the CDR3 is TGTGCCAGCAGCTTAGCAGGGACCAAAAACATTCAGTACTTC.

This clonotype turned up a few times. The rearrangement uses TRBV28 and TRBJ1-1, with unresolved D. Germline V gives CDR1 MDHEN, CDR2 SYDVKM. Trimming cost V 5 bases and J 5 bases, with 15 bases left between them. The CDR3 extends over 14 amino acids. Here the CDR3 reads CASSLSPGETEAFF. CDR3 DNA sequence: TGTGCCAGCAGTCTCTCCCCTGGAGAGACTGAAGCTTTCTTT.

This clonotype was counted ten times or more. CDR3 residues: CASSLVGGRGQTEAFF. The CDR3 DNA reads TGCGCCAGCAGCTTGGTGGGGGGAAGGGGGCAAACTGAAGCTTTCTTT. The genes are TRBV5-1 and TRBJ1-1, with 7 bases aligning to TRBD1. The germline V gene encodes CDR1 SGHRS and CDR2 YFSETQ. The V segment lost 0 bases and the J segment 5 bases; nucleotides outside the gene matches: 10. This CDR3 region has 16 residues.

This clonotype was seen a handful of times. This chain links TRBV11-2 with TRBJ1-4; the D is unclear. Trimming cost V 2 bases and J 5 bases, with 9 bases left between them. The CDR3 is 14 residues long. Germline CDR1 and CDR2: SGHAT and FQNNGV. The CDR3 is CASSLTRGNEKLFF. The CDR3 bases are TGTGCCAGCAGCTTAACGAGAGGGAATGAAAAACTGTTTTTT.